This T cell receptor beta chain stems from a study of blood T cell repertoires in COVID-19. Libraries were prepared by immunoSEQ multiplex PCR; TCRdb keeps only in-frame clonotypes and omits some of them. The table lists approximately 150,000 clones, 85% to 90% of them singletons, with 1.5% in the top ten. Germline V lookup: CDR1 SEHNR, CDR2 FQNEAQ (reference sequence). The CDR3 length is 13 residues. V was trimmed by 4 bases and J by 2 bases, leaving 8 bases between them. J is TRBJ1-1 and V is TRBV7-9; the D gene is possibly TRBD1 (5 bases). Sequenced: peripheral blood. The TCR originated in an older woman with acute or convalescent COVID-19. The CDR3 here is CASSSGGNTEAFF. DNA for the CDR3: TGTGCCAGCAGCTCCGGGGGTAACACTGAAGCTTTCTTT.